The 30 T cell receptor beta chains below come from one sample, sequenced in a study of prognosis after radiotherapy for stage I lung cancer. Genomic DNA served as the source from which two-round multiplex PCR generated TCR beta CDR3 amplicons. Primers targeting each individual TRBV and TRBJ gene were applied in first-round PCR. One entry per CDR3 protein, called by TCRdb with MiXCR from the multiplex PCR reads. The profile covers roughly 25,000 distinct CDR3 sequences, with 30% appearing a single time and around 35% taken by the ten largest. Source: PBMCs, taken before or after stereotactic body radiation therapy (not recorded which). These receptors all come from a donor over 45 with non-small cell lung cancer.

In its sample, this clonotype was seen a few times. A single base separates this from a much larger clone, so it may be a read error. V is TRBV11-1 and J is TRBJ2-2; tentatively, D is TRBD1 or TRBD2 (5 bases each). The length of the CDR3 is 17 residues. Germline V lookup: CDR1 SGHAT, CDR2 FQDESV (reference sequence). CDR3 nucleotide sequence: TGTGCCAGCAGCTTCGCTTTAAGGGCAGGGAACACCGGGGAGCCGTTTTTT. Its protein product is CASSFALRAGNTGEPFF.

The table lists this clonotype with many counts. The chain is built from TRBV10-3 and TRBJ1-1, with 8 bases fitting TRBD1. Looked up from germline, CDR1 is ENHRY and CDR2 is SYGVKD. V gave up 6 bases and J gave up 0 bases; unmatched junction bases: 9. CDR3 size: 16 residues. CDR3 in DNA: TGTGCCATCAGAGCTCACCTACAGGGGGTGAACACTGAAGCTTTCTTT. As protein: CAIRAHLQGVNTEAFF.

In its sample, this clonotype was seen many times. The V call is TRBV2, the J call TRBJ2-5, with no clear D. Germline V gene lookup returns CDR1 SNHLY and CDR2 FYNNEI. V dropped 3 bases and J dropped 9 bases, with 8 bases sitting between them. This CDR3 is built from 11 residues. CDR3 in DNA: TGTGCCAGCAGTGAGACGGACCCCCAGTACTTC. Amino acids: CASSETDPQYF.

This clonotype was detected ten times or more. The chain employs TRBV9 and TRBJ2-7, with 9 bases that match TRBD1. In germline, CDR1 is SGDLS, CDR2 YYNGEE. With 0 bases clipped from V and 6 bases from J, the junction kept 4 bases outside the gene matches. The CDR3 totals 14 residues. CDR3 sequence reads: CASSVGDRASEQYF. The CDR3 DNA reads TGTGCCAGCAGCGTAGGGGACAGGGCTTCCGAGCAGTACTTC.

The table lists this clonotype with many counts. The CDR3 is CASSQGARGSYEQYF. The DNA of the CDR3 is TGTGCCAGCAGCCAAGGTGCCAGGGGCAGCTACGAGCAGTACTTC. The rearrangement links TRBV3-1 to TRBJ2-7, with a possible D match to TRBD1 (6 bases). V was shortened by 1 base and J by 3 bases, with 13 bases between the two germline ends. CDR3 length: 15 amino acids. Germline-derived CDR1 and CDR2 are LGHDT and YNNKEL (reference sequence).

This clonotype was detected many times. The chain recombines TRBV19 with TRBJ2-7, with 11 positions matching TRBD2. Germline assignment: CDR1 LNHDA and CDR2 SQIVND (reference sequence). V was clipped by 1 base and J by 1 base; unmatched bases: 12. There are 19 residues in the CDR3. As DNA, the CDR3 is TGTGCCAGTAGTATAGGAACTAGCGGGGGCTATCCGGGTTCCTACGAGCAGTACTTC. Translation: CASSIGTSGGYPGSYEQYF. The variable domain in full, completed from reference TRBV19 and TRBJ2-7, reads DGGITQSPKYLFRKEGQNVTLSCEQNLNHDAMYWYRQDPGQGLRLIYYSQIVNDFQKGDIAEGYSVSREKKESFPLTVTSAQKNPTAFYLCASSIGTSGGYPGSYEQYFGPGTRLTVT.

This clonotype occurred many times. The chain employs TRBV2 and TRBJ2-3, with 13 bases that match TRBD2. Unmatched junction bases numbered 7, after V lost 6 bases and J lost 7 bases. In germline, CDR1 is SNHLY, CDR2 FYNNEI. This CDR3 comprises 15 residues. The CDR3, as DNA: TGTGCCAGCAGCCGCAGGACTAGCGGGAGTTATACGCAGTATTTT. Residues: CASSRRTSGSYTQYF.

The J gene is TRBJ2-7, the V gene TRBV11-3, with TRBD2 identical over 8 bases. CDR3 length: 14 amino acids. V lost 5 bases and J lost 3; bases outside the gene matches: 6. In germline, CDR1 is SGHNT, CDR2 YENEEA. In nucleotides, the CDR3 is TGTGCCAGCAGCCGTACTAGCGGAGACTACGAGCAGTACTTC. This sequence encodes CASSRTSGDYEQYF.

The V gene is TRBV6-2 or TRBV6-3, the J gene TRBJ2-1; D is unclear. The germline gives CDR1 MNHEY, CDR2 SVGEGT. V lost 2 bases to trimming and J lost 0 bases, with 11 bases between them. The length of the CDR3 is 16 residues. CDR3 sequence: CASSYVHTSSYNEQFF. The CDR3 DNA reads TGTGCCAGCAGTTACGTCCATACGAGCTCCTACAATGAGCAGTTCTTC.

In this sample, this clonotype turned up many times. This chain uses TRBV4-1 with TRBJ1-1, with a tentative D call TRBD1 (5 bases). The CDR3 length is 15 residues. Germline V CDR1 and CDR2: MGHRA, YSYEKL. Trimming stripped 0 bases from V and 2 bases from J, with 10 bases between. This chain's CDR3 is CASSQDRDLNTEAFF. The CDR3 DNA reads TGCGCCAGCAGCCAAGATCGGGACTTAAACACTGAAGCTTTCTTT.

In this sample, this clonotype turned up many times. The rearrangement links TRBV28 to TRBJ2-1; D possibly corresponds to TRBD2 (6 bases). Germline values: CDR1 MDHEN, CDR2 SYDVKM. The CDR3 spans 16 residues. Deletions cut 6 bases from V and 7 bases from J, with 22 bases between. The DNA for the CDR3 is TGTGCCAGCAGCCCGGCGCGGGAAGCTGGGAAGAATGAGCAGTTCTTC. It is translated as CASSPAREAGKNEQFF. Variable domain in full (rest from reference TRBV28 and TRBJ2-1): DVKVTQSSRYLVKRTGEKVFLECVQDMDHENMFWYRQDPGLGLRLIYFSYDVKMKEKGDIPEGYSVSREKKERFSLILESASTNQTSMYLCASSPAREAGKNEQFFGPGTRLTVL.

This clonotype was counted many times. The CDR3 here is CASSFYSSYGYTF. CDR3 nucleotides: TGTGCCAGCAGTTTTTATAGTAGCTATGGCTACACCTTC. The chain combines TRBV28 with TRBJ1-2; no reliable D call. Germline V gives CDR1 MDHEN, CDR2 SYDVKM. This CDR3 has 13 residues. V lost 3 bases and J lost 4, with 9 bases in between.

The rearrangement links TRBV5-1 to TRBJ1-1; a possible D gene is TRBD1 (5 bases). Trimming cost V 1 base and J 5 bases, with 15 bases left between them. Germline V gene sequence: CDR1 SGHRS, CDR2 YFSETQ. The CDR3 consists of 15 residues. The CDR3 loop is CASSLSGGGGTEAFF. CDR3 in DNA: TGCGCCAGCAGCTTGTCGGGGGGAGGTGGAACTGAAGCTTTCTTT.

This clonotype has ten or more counts. The J gene is TRBJ2-1, the V gene TRBV7-2; the match to TRBD2 covers 14 bases. CDR1 is SGHTA, CDR2 FQGNSA, per germline. V lost 2 bases, J lost 0 bases, and 12 bases stayed unmatched. CDR3 size: 21 residues. Here the CDR3 reads CASSLRSRGLAGGRSYNEQFF. CDR3 bases: TGTGCCAGCAGCTTAAGGTCCCGAGGACTAGCGGGGGGTCGCTCCTACAATGAGCAGTTCTTC.

Ten or more counts support this clonotype. The chain uses TRBV4-2 and TRBJ2-7; TRBD2 matches 9 bases. There are 16 residues in the CDR3. V was clipped by 0 bases and J by 4 bases; unmatched bases: 7. Germline V CDR1 and CDR2: LGHNA, YNFKEQ. This CDR3 reads CASSQDQASGVYEQYF. The DNA for the CDR3 is TGTGCCAGCAGCCAAGATCAGGCTAGCGGGGTGTACGAGCAGTACTTC.

This clonotype has only a few counts. This may arise from a read error, as a much more abundant clone is one base away. This chain links TRBV12-3 or TRBV12-4 with TRBJ1-6, with D hard to call. Trimming cost V 5 bases and J 7 bases, with 9 bases left between them. The CDR3 is 13 amino acids. DNA of the CDR3: TGTGCCAGCAGTGTAGTTCGGAATTCACCCCTCCACTTT. Its translation: CASSVVRNSPLHF.

Remarks on this clonotype: Since a much larger clone is just one base distant, this may be a read error. V gene TRBV7-7 combines with J gene TRBJ2-5, with 9 bases matching TRBD2. This CDR3 is 14 amino acids long. From germline, CDR1 is SSHAT and CDR2 FNYEAQ (reference sequence). The CDR3 spells CASGGPTGQETEYF. DNA of the CDR3: TGTGCTAGCGGGGGACCGACAGGTCAAGAGACCGAGTACTTC.

A word on this clonotype: The likely explanation is a read error, given a far larger clone one base away. The chain joins TRBV6-2 or TRBV6-3 to TRBJ1-5; D perhaps matches TRBD1 (5 bases). The length of the CDR3 is 13 residues. Germline V gives CDR1 MNHEY, CDR2 SVGEGT. V was pared by 10 bases and J by 7 bases, with 17 bases between. The CDR3 reads CAISRETWQPQHF. CDR3 DNA: TGTGCCATCAGCAGGGAAACCTGGCAGCCCCAGCATTTT.

This clonotype showed up many times. The chain joins TRBV7-6 to TRBJ2-7, with D possibly being TRBD2 (6 bases). Germline V gene lookup returns CDR1 SGHVS and CDR2 FNYEAQ. The length of the CDR3 is 15 residues. Trimming removed 1 base from V and 5 bases from J, with 15 bases in between. CDR3 nucleotides: TGTGCCAGCAGCTTAGATGGGCGAGCTAGCGACGAGCAGTACTTC. This sequence encodes CASSLDGRASDEQYF.

In this sample, this clonotype turned up a few times. The V gene is TRBV20-1, the J gene TRBJ2-3; possible D gene TRBD2, 5 bases. The length of the CDR3 is 15 residues. V shed 3 bases and J shed 3 bases, with 16 bases lying between them. Germline V gene data show CDR1 as DFQATT and CDR2 as SNEGSKA (reference sequence). The CDR3 loop is CSASEGSLGTDTQYF. The CDR3 bases are TGCAGTGCTAGCGAGGGCAGCCTGGGAACAGATACGCAGTATTTT.

This clonotype was found many times. A read error is possible here, since a much larger clone lies one base away. The DNA of the CDR3 is TGTGCCAGCAGTGAATATAGGGCCATTGAAGCTTTCTTT. Encoded protein: CASSEYRAIEAFF. This sequence joins TRBV25-1 and TRBJ1-1; no clear D gene. The V end was cut by 0 bases, the J end by 7 bases, with 9 bases between. CDR3 length equals 13 residues. The germline V gene has CDR1 MGHDK and CDR2 SYGVNS.

This clonotype was recorded at least ten times. The J gene is TRBJ2-3, the V gene TRBV14; TRBD1 or TRBD2 may be the D gene (6 bases each). Germline values: CDR1 SGHDN, CDR2 FVKESK. The CDR3 covers 15 residues. Trimming removed 0 bases at V and 7 bases at J, with 14 bases between. CDR3 coding DNA: TGTGCCAGCAGCCAAGATGAGGGGGGAGGAAATACGCAGTATTTT. Amino acids: CASSQDEGGGNTQYF.

This clonotype has at least ten counts. The chain joins TRBV3-1 to TRBJ1-2, with 8 bases identical to TRBD1. Germline CDR1 and CDR2: LGHDT and YNNKEL (reference sequence). After removal of 2 bases from V and 4 bases from J, the junction contained 3 bases not matched to a gene. CDR3 size: 14 residues. The DNA of the CDR3 is TGTGCCAGCAGCCAAACGACAGGGGCCTATGGCTACACCTTC. It translates to CASSQTTGAYGYTF.

To note about this clonotype: Germline is not matched at one junction end, which may reflect a read error. The chain links TRBV5-1 to TRBJ2-3, with 7 bases fitting TRBD1. Germline V gene data show CDR1 as SGHRS and CDR2 as YFSETQ. The CDR3 runs to 15 residues. The CDR3 protein is CSSSATGLSGDTQYF. CDR3 DNA sequence: TGCTCCAGTAGCGCGACAGGGTTGAGTGGGGATACGCAGTATTTT.

This clonotype was counted at least ten times. The V call is TRBV20-1, the J call TRBJ2-7; TRBD2 might be the D (6 bases). CDR1 DFQATT and CDR2 SNEGSKA come from the germline V gene (reference sequence). This CDR3 has 14 residues. The V and J ends lost 4 bases and 6 bases respectively, with 19 bases between them. Here the CDR3 reads CSAKGLPMGFEQYF. DNA for the CDR3: TGCAGTGCTAAGGGACTCCCTATGGGGTTCGAGCAGTACTTC.

In its sample, this clonotype was seen many times. This chain joins TRBV6-2 or TRBV6-3 and TRBJ1-1; D not certain. The germline V gene encodes CDR1 MNHEY and CDR2 SVGEGT. With 2 bases removed from V and 0 bases from J, the gap between germline ends came to 7 bases. This CDR3 has 14 residues. The CDR3 sequence is CASSYGPMNTEAFF. Here the CDR3 DNA reads TGTGCCAGCAGTTACGGGCCCATGAACACTGAAGCTTTCTTT.

About this clonotype: One end of the junction fails to match germline, which may point to a read error. The chain has TRBV12-3 or TRBV12-4 and TRBJ1-1, with D perhaps TRBD1 (5 bases). This CDR3 spans 16 amino acids. CDR3 amino acids: CASVEVGRPLNTESFF. CDR3 coding DNA: TGTGCCAGCGTCGAGGTGGGGCGGCCCTTAAACACTGAATCTTTCTTT.

This clonotype was recorded at least ten times. The chain uses TRBV28 and TRBJ2-7; D uncertain. Trimming stripped 3 bases from V and 5 bases from J, with 8 bases between. The CDR3 sequence is 12 residues long. Germline lookup yields CDR1 MDHEN and CDR2 SYDVKM. DNA for the CDR3: TGTGCCAGCAGTTTTTTAAATCACGAGCAGTACTTC. It translates to CASSFLNHEQYF.

This clonotype was counted only a few times. A much larger clone lies one base from this, so it may be a read error. The genes are TRBV6-2 or TRBV6-3 and TRBJ2-1; the D is unclear. CDR3 length: 12 residues. Germline assignment: CDR1 MNHEY and CDR2 SVGEGT. Trimming shortened V by 8 bases and J by 3 bases, and 8 bases separated the two germline ends. DNA for the CDR3: TGTGCCAGCCAGCATGGCTACAATGAGCAGTTCTTC. This sequence encodes CASQHGYNEQFF.

This clonotype was counted at least ten times. J is TRBJ2-7 and V is TRBV5-1; maybe TRBD1 (6 bases). Germline values: CDR1 SGHRS, CDR2 YFSETQ. The CDR3 is made up of 15 amino acids. V was shortened by 0 bases and J by 5 bases, with 15 bases between the two germline ends. The CDR3 coding sequence is TGCGCCAGCAGCTTGGGGCAGGGGACCTTCCACGAGCAGTACTTC. It encodes CASSLGQGTFHEQYF.